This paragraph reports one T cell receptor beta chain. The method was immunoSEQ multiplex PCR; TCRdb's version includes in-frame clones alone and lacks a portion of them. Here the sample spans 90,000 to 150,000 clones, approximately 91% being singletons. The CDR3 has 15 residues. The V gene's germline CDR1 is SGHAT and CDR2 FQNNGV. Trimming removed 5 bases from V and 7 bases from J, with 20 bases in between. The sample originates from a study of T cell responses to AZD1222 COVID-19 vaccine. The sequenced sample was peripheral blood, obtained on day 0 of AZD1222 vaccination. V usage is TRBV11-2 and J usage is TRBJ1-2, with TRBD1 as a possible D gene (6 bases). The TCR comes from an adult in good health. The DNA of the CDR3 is TGTGCCAGCAGCGCAGAGGGGGGGAGCCTTAGTGGCTACACCTTC. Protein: CASSAEGGSLSGYTF.